These 13 T cell receptor beta chains originate from one sample sequenced in a study of T cells in Graves' hyperthyroidism and ophthalmopathy. Using RNA transcripts as the source, TCR beta CDR3 regions were amplified. HTBI primers drove first-round RT-PCR of the TCR CDR3. TCRdb reanalysed the multiplex PCR reads using MiXCR and keeps one entry per CDR3 protein. The table has 650,000 to 700,000 distinct CDR3 sequences, roughly 17% seen once. Sequencing input: blood. These receptors were taken from a man aged 45-65 years with Graves' hyperthyroidism.

This sequence joins TRBV19 and TRBJ1-1, with no clear D. Germline V gene data show CDR1 as LNHDA and CDR2 as SQIVND (reference sequence). The V end was cut by 2 bases, the J end by 4 bases, with 14 bases between. The CDR3 totals 15 residues. DNA for the CDR3: TGTGCCAGTAGTATATCGGGGTCAGGCGTCACTGAAGCTTTCTTT. It encodes CASSISGSGVTEAFF.

This clonotype was seen many times. The chain is built from TRBV6-2 or TRBV6-3 and TRBJ2-1; D not certain. Deletions cut 6 bases from V and 3 bases from J, with 12 bases between. Germline V lookup: CDR1 MNHEY, CDR2 SVGEGT. The CDR3 contains 14 residues. The CDR3 reads CASSSRGGYNEQFF. The CDR3 DNA reads TGTGCCAGCAGCTCTCGAGGCGGCTACAATGAGCAGTTCTTC.

This clonotype was seen repeatedly, ten times or more. This rearrangement joins TRBV2 to TRBJ2-4; 9 bases match TRBD1. Germline values: CDR1 SNHLY, CDR2 FYNNEI. Germline trimming cut 4 bases from V and 10 bases from J; bases unmatched to any gene: 2. The CDR3 sequence is 12 residues long. The CDR3 DNA is TGTGCCAGCAGTGGGACAGGGGTTATTCAGTACTTC. It translates to CASSGTGVIQYF.

This clonotype was detected many times. This chain links TRBV5-1 with TRBJ2-1; 7 nucleotides agree with TRBD2. CDR3 length: 16 amino acids. The V gene's germline CDR1 is SGHRS and CDR2 YFSETQ. The V segment lost 0 bases and the J segment 6 bases; nucleotides outside the gene matches: 9. The CDR3 region is CASSLGSGALGNEQFF. In DNA, the CDR3 is TGCGCCAGCAGCTTGGGAAGCGGGGCTTTAGGCAATGAGCAGTTCTTC.

This clonotype has ten or more counts. J is TRBJ2-7 and V is TRBV6-1; 7 positions match TRBD1. The CDR3 length is 15 residues. Germline V gene lookup returns CDR1 MNHNS and CDR2 SASEGT. The ends lost 5 bases at V and 5 bases at J; junction bases unmatched: 12. The CDR3 coding sequence is TGTGCCAGCAGTCGTAGACAGGGTCAAGGAAACGAGCAGTACTTC. Protein sequence: CASSRRQGQGNEQYF.

The rearrangement uses TRBV19 and TRBJ1-1; D remains ambiguous. The V and J ends lost 7 bases and 11 bases respectively, with 17 bases between them. The CDR3 contains 12 residues. Looked up from germline, CDR1 is LNHDA and CDR2 is SQIVND (reference sequence). CDR3 sequence: CASMGSTADAFF. The CDR3 DNA sequence: TGTGCCAGTATGGGGAGCACCGCGGACGCTTTCTTT.

In its sample, this clonotype was seen a few times. The V gene is TRBV18, the J gene TRBJ1-2, with D possibly matching TRBD1 (5 bases). V shed 4 bases and J shed 5 bases, with 14 bases lying between them. Germline CDR1 and CDR2: KGHSH and LQKENI. The length of the CDR3 is 14 residues. CDR3 in DNA: TGTGCCAGCTCACTATCAGACAGTTCTTATGGCTACACCTTC. The encoded protein is CASSLSDSSYGYTF.

This clonotype was recorded at least ten times. V is TRBV7-2 and J is TRBJ2-5, with 8 bases fitting TRBD1. Germline values: CDR1 SGHTA, CDR2 FQGNSA. The J segment lost 5 bases and the V segment lost 6 bases, leaving 2 bases of the junction unmatched. The CDR3 is made up of 12 amino acids. CDR3 region: CASSRDRETQYF. In nucleotides, the CDR3 is TGTGCCAGCAGTCGGGACAGGGAGACCCAGTACTTC.

This clonotype has just a few counts. The chain joins TRBV7-9 to TRBJ1-1; D perhaps matches TRBD1 (6 bases). V lost 5 bases and J 1 base, leaving 11 bases between the germline ends. Germline values: CDR1 SEHNR, CDR2 FQNEAQ (reference sequence). The CDR3 length is 14 residues. CDR3 loop: CASSDKTGNTEAFF. The CDR3 DNA sequence: TGTGCCAGCAGCGACAAGACAGGGAACACTGAAGCTTTCTTT. Full variable domain (missing parts from reference TRBV7-9 and TRBJ1-1): DTGVSQNPRHKITKRGQNVTFRCDPISEHNRLYWYRQTLGQGPEFLTYFQNEAQLEKSRLLSDRFSAERPKGSFSTLEIQRTEQGDSAMYLCASSDKTGNTEAFFGQGTRLTVV.

The rearrangement joins TRBV4-1 to TRBJ2-1; 7 bases align to TRBD1. This CDR3 contains 18 residues. V lost 0 bases and J lost 5; bases outside the gene matches: 13. CDR1 and CDR2 from the germline V gene are MGHRA and YSYEKL. The chain's CDR3 is CASSQEPSWTGEHNEQFF. As DNA, the CDR3 is TGCGCCAGCAGCCAAGAACCCTCTTGGACAGGAGAACACAATGAGCAGTTCTTC.

V and J are TRBV25-1 and TRBJ1-3, with D perhaps TRBD1 (5 bases). The CDR3 spans 13 residues. The germline V and J ends were trimmed by 5 bases and 4 bases, with 9 bases remaining between them. In germline, CDR1 is MGHDK, CDR2 SYGVNS. The CDR3, as DNA: TGTGCCAGCAGTCGGGGCCCCGGAAACACCATATATTTT. This encodes CASSRGPGNTIYF.

This clonotype has ten or more counts. The chain joins TRBV27 to TRBJ2-1; 8 bases are shared with TRBD2. The CDR3 covers 15 residues. Germline assignment: CDR1 MNHEY and CDR2 SMNVEV (reference sequence). Trimming removed 5 bases from V and 13 bases from J; junction bases left unmatched: 16. CDR3 in amino acids: CASSHARIRTSPQFF. The DNA of the CDR3 is TGTGCCAGCAGTCACGCCCGGATTCGGACTAGCCCTCAGTTCTTC.

This clonotype was recorded at least ten times. CDR3 sequence (DNA): TGTGCCAGCAGCTTAGGTGTTGGAGGGGGTGCTTTCTTT. Translation: CASSLGVGGGAFF. This chain links TRBV7-8 with TRBJ1-1, with D possibly matching TRBD1 (6 bases). V was trimmed by 1 base and J by 11 bases, leaving 14 bases between them. This CDR3 spans 13 amino acids. In germline, CDR1 is SGHVS, CDR2 FQNEAQ.